These T cell receptor beta chains were read from a single sample in a study of chemoradiotherapy in HPV16-positive cancers. Produced via immunoSEQ multiplex PCR; TCRdb's table is partial and in-frame only. The repertoire holds 9,500 to 15,000 clones, about 77% seen once, with under 2.5% in the top ten. The material was obtained from a patient who underwent chemoradiotherapy. Receptors originate from a human donor with HPV-associated anogenital cancer. Each CDR3 is given with its conserved first and last residue. Each record gives: J gene, V gene, CDR3 protein.

j_gene: TRBJ1-1; v_gene: TRBV6-1; CDR3aa: CASSEPNTEAFF
j_gene: TRBJ2-3; v_gene: TRBV12-5; CDR3aa: CASGLAGLRNTDTQYF
j_gene: TRBJ2-1; v_gene: TRBV7-9; CDR3aa: CASTLPGTSGNEQFF
j_gene: TRBJ2-5; v_gene: TRBV2; CDR3aa: CASSADREETQYF
j_gene: TRBJ2-6; v_gene: TRBV5-1; CDR3aa: CASTHNRGKGANVLTF
j_gene: TRBJ2-7; v_gene: TRBV11-1; CDR3aa: CASSLNRGSYEQYF
j_gene: TRBJ2-1; v_gene: TRBV11-3; CDR3aa: CASSRYYNEQFF
j_gene: TRBJ1-3; v_gene: TRBV19; CDR3aa: CASSIGRFSGNTIYF
j_gene: TRBJ1-2; v_gene: TRBV4-2; CDR3aa: CASSQDRAQLRSSCTF
j_gene: TRBJ2-1; v_gene: TRBV2; CDR3aa: CASSERLAGGGNEQFF
j_gene: TRBJ2-7; v_gene: TRBV4-1; CDR3aa: CASSLGQGASYEQYF
j_gene: TRBJ1-2; v_gene: TRBV6-1; CDR3aa: CASSEGSGPTNYGYTF
j_gene: TRBJ2-7; v_gene: TRBV6-6; CDR3aa: CASSRGTAYEQYF
j_gene: TRBJ1-2; v_gene: TRBV7-2; CDR3aa: CASSLHLGGQGYGYTF
j_gene: TRBJ2-7; v_gene: TRBV10-2; CDR3aa: CASSDPTGGPSYEQYF
j_gene: TRBJ1-6; v_gene: TRBV30; CDR3aa: CAWSVVGYNSPLHF
j_gene: TRBJ2-7; v_gene: TRBV29-1; CDR3aa: CSVGSGGSYEQYF
j_gene: TRBJ2-6; v_gene: TRBV6-5; CDR3aa: CASSKSTGANVLTF
j_gene: TRBJ2-3; v_gene: TRBV6-5; CDR3aa: CASRGADTQYF
j_gene: TRBJ2-5; v_gene: TRBV7-2; CDR3aa: CASSKNRGQETQYF
j_gene: TRBJ1-1; v_gene: TRBV12-5; CDR3aa: CASARGENTEAFF
j_gene: TRBJ2-3; v_gene: TRBV9; CDR3aa: CASSVVGRIDTDTQYF
j_gene: TRBJ1-2; v_gene: TRBV30; CDR3aa: CAWSWPKGAGGGYTF
j_gene: TRBJ1-1; v_gene: TRBV7-9; CDR3aa: CASSLRGGTEAFF
j_gene: TRBJ2-1; v_gene: TRBV15; CDR3aa: CATSRPGLAHEQFF
j_gene: TRBJ1-2; v_gene: TRBV6-5; CDR3aa: CASSPLEGGYTF
j_gene: TRBJ2-1; v_gene: TRBV9; CDR3aa: CASSVVDVQGISYNEQFF
j_gene: TRBJ1-2; v_gene: TRBV28; CDR3aa: CASSSPRTGGSYGYTF
j_gene: TRBJ1-1; v_gene: TRBV5-8; CDR3aa: CASSLVGKAFF
j_gene: TRBJ2-3; v_gene: TRBV5-5; CDR3aa: CASSLGGGTTDTQYF
j_gene: TRBJ1-4; v_gene: TRBV15; CDR3aa: CATSRAAGGEKLFF
j_gene: TRBJ1-2; v_gene: TRBV27; CDR3aa: CASSRPGTYGYTF
j_gene: TRBJ1-3; v_gene: TRBV7-2; CDR3aa: CASSPRPSSGNTIYF
j_gene: TRBJ1-3; v_gene: TRBV5-1; CDR3aa: CASSLEGNSHRNTIYF
j_gene: TRBJ2-7; v_gene: TRBV2; CDR3aa: CASSSGGRYEQYF
j_gene: TRBJ1-1; v_gene: TRBV4-3; CDR3aa: CASSQDYQWALSLTLLNTEAFF
j_gene: TRBJ1-6; v_gene: TRBV11-3; CDR3aa: CASSKQGQGSSPLHF
j_gene: TRBJ2-5; v_gene: TRBV9; CDR3aa: CASSVGGGRGETQYF
j_gene: TRBJ2-2; v_gene: TRBV7-3; CDR3aa: CASSSGVTGELFF
j_gene: TRBJ2-2; v_gene: TRBV6-5; CDR3aa: CASSYSSGVTPGELFF
j_gene: TRBJ1-1; v_gene: TRBV9; CDR3aa: CASSPTRGTEAFF
j_gene: TRBJ1-1; v_gene: TRBV4-1; CDR3aa: CASSQGTNMNTEAFF
j_gene: TRBJ1-1; v_gene: TRBV9; CDR3aa: CASSGTGGTEAFF
j_gene: TRBJ2-1; v_gene: TRBV10-3; CDR3aa: CAISHPIGSYNEQFF
j_gene: TRBJ1-2; v_gene: TRBV6-1; CDR3aa: CASSVAANYGYTF
j_gene: TRBJ2-3; v_gene: TRBV6-5; CDR3aa: CASIPRGGGTDTQYF
j_gene: TRBJ2-4; v_gene: TRBV9; CDR3aa: CASSVDGGIRGRDIQYF
j_gene: TRBJ1-5; v_gene: TRBV11-2; CDR3aa: CASSLDRDVQPQHF
j_gene: TRBJ1-3; v_gene: TRBV6-5; CDR3aa: CASSLQGYSGNTIYF
j_gene: TRBJ2-1; v_gene: TRBV9; CDR3aa: CASSRLSSSGANEQFF
j_gene: TRBJ2-2; v_gene: TRBV9; CDR3aa: CASSPRDRGNTGELFF
j_gene: TRBJ2-7; v_gene: TRBV4-2; CDR3aa: CASNQVSQIGPYEQYF
j_gene: TRBJ1-2; v_gene: TRBV27; CDR3aa: CASRDPGANYGYTF
j_gene: TRBJ2-7; v_gene: TRBV6-5; CDR3aa: CASSSRGVISYEQYF
j_gene: TRBJ2-7; v_gene: TRBV5-6; CDR3aa: CASSAGTFEQYF